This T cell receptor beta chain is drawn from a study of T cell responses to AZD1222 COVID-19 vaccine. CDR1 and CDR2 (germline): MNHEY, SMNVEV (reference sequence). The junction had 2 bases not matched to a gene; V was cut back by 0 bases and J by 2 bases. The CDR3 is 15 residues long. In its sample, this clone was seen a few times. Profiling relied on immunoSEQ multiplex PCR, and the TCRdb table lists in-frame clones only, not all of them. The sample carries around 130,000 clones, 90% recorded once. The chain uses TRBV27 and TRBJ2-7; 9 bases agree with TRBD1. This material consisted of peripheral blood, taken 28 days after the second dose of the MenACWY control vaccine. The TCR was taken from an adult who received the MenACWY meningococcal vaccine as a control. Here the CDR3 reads CASSLSWTGAYEQYF. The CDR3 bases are TGTGCCAGCAGTTTATCTTGGACAGGGGCCTACGAGCAGTACTTC.